This T cell receptor beta chain was recovered during a study of CD8 T cells in Susac syndrome. The count of this clonotype is one. Germline values: CDR1 SEHNR, CDR2 FQNEAQ (reference sequence). This CDR3 has 15 residues. V lost 5 bases and J lost 0; bases outside the gene matches: 5. cDNA came from around 0.54 to 1 ug RNA primed by random hexamers. The immunoSEQ assay covered 54 Vbeta and 13 Jbeta segments for CDR3. One entry per CDR3 protein results from TCRdb running MiXCR on the immunoSEQ multiplex PCR reads. The sample has roughly 400,000 distinct CDR3 sequences; 75% to 90% are singletons. CD8+ and CD4+ T cells from blood underwent TCR beta sequencing, which was carried out in a high-throughput format. TEMRA cells were enriched by FACS, while CD8+ and CD4+ T cells were obtained through a negative isolation that was performed magnetically.

This receptor was taken from a human donor with multiple sclerosis. The sequencing input was CD8+ T cells from PBMCs. The chain employs TRBV7-9 and TRBJ2-3, with 7 bases matching TRBD1. DNA of the CDR3: TGTGCCAGCAGCCCACCGGGACAGAGCACAGATACGCAGTATTTT. It specifies CASSPPGQSTDTQYF.